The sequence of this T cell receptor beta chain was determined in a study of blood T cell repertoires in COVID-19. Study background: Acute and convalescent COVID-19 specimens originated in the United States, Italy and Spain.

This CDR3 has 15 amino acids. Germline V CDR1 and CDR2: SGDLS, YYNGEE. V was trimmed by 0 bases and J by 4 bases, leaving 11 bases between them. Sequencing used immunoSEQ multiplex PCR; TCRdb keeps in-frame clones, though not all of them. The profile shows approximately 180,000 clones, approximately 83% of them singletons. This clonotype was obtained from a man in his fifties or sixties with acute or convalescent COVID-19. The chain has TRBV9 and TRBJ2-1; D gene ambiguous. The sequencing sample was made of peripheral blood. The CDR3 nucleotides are TGTGCCAGCAGCGTAGGTAGTGGAGATTACAATGAGCAGTTCTTC. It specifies CASSVGSGDYNEQFF.